These 11 T cell receptor beta chains were sequenced from one sample in a study of T cells in Graves' hyperthyroidism and ophthalmopathy. There were TCR beta CDR3 regions amplified from RNA transcripts. The primer set for the first-round RT-PCR of the TCR CDR3 was HTBI. TCRdb analysed the multiplex PCR reads with MiXCR anew, one entry per CDR3 protein. Here the sample spans 700,000 to 950,000 distinct CDR3 sequences, around 40% being singletons. Input material: blood. Receptor source: a woman in her thirties or forties with Graves' hyperthyroidism.

This clonotype has more than one count but fewer than ten. V usage is TRBV7-3 and J usage is TRBJ2-6, with 7 bases aligning to TRBD1. The length of the CDR3 is 17 residues. With 5 bases clipped from V and 2 bases from J, the junction kept 9 bases outside the gene matches. Looked up from germline, CDR1 is SGHTA and CDR2 is FQGTGA. CDR3 sequence reads: CASSPKRQGAGANVLTF. The CDR3 region has the DNA TGTGCCAGCAGCCCGAAGCGCCAGGGGGCTGGGGCCAACGTCCTGACTTTC.

This chain uses TRBV5-1 with TRBJ2-6; TRBD2 agrees at 8 bases. Germline CDR1 and CDR2: SGHRS and YFSETQ. The CDR3 length is 21 residues. The V gene end was trimmed by 4 bases and the J gene end by 3 bases; junction bases not matched to a gene: 21. CDR3 DNA: TGCGCCAGCAGCCTCAATCCTACTAACGGGAGGGCCTGGGATGGGGCCAACGTCCTGACTTTC. Translation: CASSLNPTNGRAWDGANVLTF.

This clonotype has only a few counts. The chain is built from TRBV27 and TRBJ1-1; no firm D call. The germline gives CDR1 MNHEY, CDR2 SMNVEV (reference sequence). The length of the CDR3 is 13 residues. Trimming took 7 bases from V and 5 from J, leaving 14 bases between them. The CDR3 protein is CASMSPVITEAFF. The CDR3, as DNA: TGTGCCAGCATGAGCCCGGTGATAACTGAAGCTTTCTTT.

In this sample, this clonotype turned up many times. This rearrangement joins TRBV7-8 to TRBJ2-7; 8 bases match TRBD2. CDR1 is SGHVS and CDR2 is FQNEAQ in the germline V gene. The trim removed 2 bases at V and 5 bases at J, leaving 2 bases unmatched. This CDR3 has 13 amino acids. The CDR3 reads CASSLTGGHEQYF. In nucleotides, the CDR3 is TGTGCCAGCAGCTTAACGGGAGGGCACGAGCAGTACTTC.

This chain connects TRBV29-1 to TRBJ1-1; 11 bases line up with TRBD1. V trimming: 6 bases; J trimming: 3 bases; junction bases outside the gene matches: 9. The CDR3 runs to 15 residues. The V gene's germline CDR1 is SQVTM and CDR2 ANQGSEA. The CDR3 region has the DNA TGCAGCGTCGCTCAGGACAGGGGGCGAGACACTGAAGCTTTCTTT. It translates to CSVAQDRGRDTEAFF.

This chain joins TRBV19 and TRBJ2-2, with D possibly matching TRBD1 (6 bases). Per germline, CDR1 LNHDA and CDR2 SQIVND (reference sequence). CDR3 length equals 15 residues. V lost 3 bases and J 6 bases, leaving 14 bases between the germline ends. CDR3 sequence (DNA): TGTGCCAGTAGTATTTTATCAGGGGTGGCCGGGGAGCTGTTTTTT. Protein: CASSILSGVAGELFF.

Remarks on this clonotype: A much larger clone sits a single nucleotide away, making a read error possible. V gene TRBV20-1 combines with J gene TRBJ2-7; D is unresolved. The CDR3 covers 14 residues. Between the trimmed V and J ends, which lost 6 bases and 2 bases, there was a span of 17 bases. Per germline, CDR1 DFQATT and CDR2 SNEGSKA (reference sequence). The CDR3, as DNA: TGCAGTGCCCAGACCCAGGACCTAGCCTACGAGCAGTACTTC. It translates to CSAQTQDLAYEQYF.

The V and J genes are TRBV2 and TRBJ2-5; 12 nucleotides line up with TRBD1. Germline V gene lookup returns CDR1 SNHLY and CDR2 FYNNEI. The CDR3 has 18 amino acids. Unmatched junction bases numbered 17, after V lost 6 bases and J lost 6 bases. The CDR3 DNA follows: TGTGCCAGCAGCTACCCCGAACCGGGACAGGGGGCATTACAGACCCAGTACTTC. It yields the protein CASSYPEPGQGALQTQYF.

The table lists this clonotype with many counts. This chain links TRBV6-6 with TRBJ2-7, with 10 bases identical to TRBD2. V was pared by 7 bases and J by 6 bases, with 6 bases of the junction left unmatched. This CDR3 is 13 amino acids long. From germline, CDR1 is MNHNY and CDR2 SVGAGI (reference sequence). The CDR3 protein is CASTSGRAAEQYF. In DNA form, the CDR3 reads TGTGCCAGCACCAGCGGGAGGGCTGCCGAGCAGTACTTC.

This clonotype was recorded a few times. The rearrangement joins TRBV7-2 to TRBJ1-2; the D is unclear. V was clipped by 0 bases and J by 5 bases, with 28 bases between them. The germline V gene has CDR1 SGHTA and CDR2 FQGNSA. CDR3 length equals 20 residues. Here the CDR3 DNA reads TGTGCCAGCAGCTTAGCAAGAAGAGGTGACCCTCTAACTGCGTTTTATGGCTACACCTTC. As protein: CASSLARRGDPLTAFYGYTF. Complete variable domain (other parts from reference TRBV7-2 and TRBJ1-2): GAGVSQSPSNKVTEKGKDVELRCDPISGHTALYWYRQSLGQGLEFLIYFQGNSAPDKSGLPSDRFSAERTGGSVSTLTIQRTQQEDSAVYLCASSLARRGDPLTAFYGYTFGSGTRLTVV.

Comments on this clonotype: A much larger clone lies a single base off, so this may be a read error. The chain couples TRBV19 to TRBJ1-5; D uncertain. The CDR3 extends over 13 amino acids. CDR1 and CDR2 (germline): LNHDA, SQIVND (reference sequence). As DNA, the CDR3 is TGTGCCAGTAGAGATACTAGCAATCAGCCCGAGCATTTT. Translating it yields CASRDTSNQPEHF.